This T cell receptor (beta chain) was retrieved from a study of cytomegalovirus exposure and HLA in healthy donors. Broader study findings: Later analysis showed most CMV-associated TCR beta chains appearing HLA-restricted.

The CDR3 spans 13 residues. V lost 4 bases, J lost 3 bases, and 9 bases lay in between. CDR1 and CDR2 from the germline V gene are SGHRS and YFSETQ. It was with 60 Vbeta and 13 Jbeta primers that the PCR ran. The data were produced by immunoSEQ multiplex PCR, yet TCRdb's version contains in-frame clones alone and is incomplete. The table records 150,000 to 200,000 clones, more than 65% of them present only once. Notes on this clone: Its target is not known.

The rearrangement joins TRBV5-1 to TRBJ2-3, with no clear D. The source is a woman between 50 and 59 years old in good health and CMV-seronegative. Specimen: PBMCs. The CDR3 here is CASSSDGTDTQYF. Written as DNA, the CDR3 is TGCGCCAGCAGCAGCGACGGGACAGATACGCAGTATTTT.